The clone carrying this T cell receptor (beta chain) was recorded a few times. Its antigen remains unidentified. Libraries were prepared by immunoSEQ multiplex PCR; TCRdb keeps only in-frame clonotypes and omits some of them. The data contain some 38,000 clones, about nine tenths of them singletons. The data belong to a study of T cells in localized non-small cell lung cancer. J lost 12 bases, V lost 5 bases, and 6 bases had no gene match. The CDR3 runs to 11 residues. Germline V CDR1 and CDR2: SGHAT, FQNNGV. Regarding the study as a whole: Measurement of T cell clonality placed uninvolved adjacent lung highest, above the level in tumor. A median approximately 57 of the top 100 tumor clones appeared in adjacent lung. Without multi-region sequencing, intratumor heterogeneity could not be excluded.

The sequence derives from a male donor older than 55 with stage II lung adenocarcinoma. Sequenced material: peripheral blood mononuclear cells, taken before any cancer treatment. The chain is built from TRBV11-2 and TRBJ1-1; TRBD1 matches 7 bases. This CDR3 reads CASSADRAPFF. The DNA for the CDR3 is TGTGCCAGCAGCGCAGACAGGGCGCCTTTCTTT.